This TCR beta chain was observed in a study of blood T cell repertoires in COVID-19. Germline V gene sequence: CDR1 LGHNT, CDR2 FRNRAP. The CDR3 consists of 12 residues. The germline V and J ends were trimmed by 7 bases and 5 bases, with 11 bases remaining between them. Some clones are missing from TCRdb's copy, which holds only in-frame ones; the method was immunoSEQ multiplex PCR. The repertoire has about 59,000 clones, around 80% of them found once; the top ten carry under 4%. This clone occurred once. The TCR sequence derives from a man aged 55 to 70 with acute or convalescent COVID-19. The sequencing sample was made of peripheral blood. The rearrangement joins TRBV12-5 to TRBJ1-2, with a tentative D call TRBD1 (5 bases). This CDR3 reads CASARDFYGYTF. The CDR3 nucleotides read TGTGCTAGTGCCCGGGACTTTTATGGCTACACCTTC.